These 19 T cell receptor beta chains were all obtained from the same sample, sequenced in a study of T cells in Graves' hyperthyroidism and ophthalmopathy. RNA transcripts provided the source from which TCR beta CDR3 regions were amplified. The primer set for the first-round RT-PCR of the TCR CDR3 was HTBI. TCRdb itself ran the multiplex PCR reads through MiXCR, one entry per CDR3 protein. The top ten hold about 41% of the sample, which has approximately 220,000 distinct CDR3 sequences, around 20% seen once. The material sequenced was blood. These receptor sequences come from a man aged 40-50 years with Graves' hyperthyroidism.

This clonotype was counted only a few times. V usage is TRBV12-5 and J usage is TRBJ2-5; D may match TRBD1 or TRBD2 (5 bases each). The CDR3 length is 12 residues. Trimming cost V 2 bases and J 7 bases, with 8 bases left between them. Per germline, CDR1 LGHNT and CDR2 FRNRAP. The CDR3 reads CASGLSRGTQYF. The DNA for the CDR3 is TGTGCTAGTGGTTTGTCGAGGGGGACCCAGTACTTC.

In its sample, this clonotype was seen many times. CDR3 DNA sequence: TGTGCCAGCAGTATAGGGAGCAGGGCGACTGAAGCTTTCTTT. This gives the protein CASSIGSRATEAFF. This rearrangement joins TRBV5-6 to TRBJ1-1; D possibly corresponds to TRBD1 (5 bases). This CDR3 spans 14 amino acids. V gave up 5 bases and J gave up 5 bases, with 16 bases separating them. Germline V gene data show CDR1 as SGHDT and CDR2 as YYEEEE.

Many counts were recorded for this clonotype. This chain joins TRBV7-9 and TRBJ2-7; D is perhaps TRBD1 (5 bases). In germline, CDR1 is SEHNR, CDR2 FQNEAQ (reference sequence). The V and J ends lost 0 bases and 8 bases respectively, with 8 bases between them. The CDR3 runs to 12 residues. The CDR3 coding sequence is TGTGCCAGCAGCTTAGCGGGGCAACAGCAGTACTTC. This translates into CASSLAGQQQYF.

This clonotype was recorded many times. The gene calls are TRBV29-1 and TRBJ2-4; 7 bases are a match to TRBD1. This CDR3 contains 11 residues. V was pared by 4 bases and J by 9 bases, with 3 bases of the junction left unmatched. The germline V gene has CDR1 SQVTM and CDR2 ANQGSEA. CDR3 sequence reads: CSVGQGGIQYF. CDR3 sequence (DNA): TGCAGCGTTGGACAGGGTGGCATTCAGTACTTC.

For this clonotype: This sequence may be a read error, since a much larger clone differs from it by one base. The chain is built from TRBV30 and TRBJ2-1; 16 nucleotides match TRBD2. CDR3 length: 15 amino acids. The germline CDR1 and CDR2 sequences are GTSNPN and SVGIG (reference sequence). V was clipped by 8 bases and J by 9 bases; unmatched bases: 10. The DNA of the CDR3 is TGTGCCCGGGAAATGGGACTAGCGGGGGGGCGTGAGCAGTTCTTC. This sequence encodes CAREMGLAGGREQFF.

This clonotype was detected ten times or more. This chain links TRBV7-2 with TRBJ2-7; perhaps TRBD1 as D (5 bases). V lost 4 bases and J lost 3, with 16 bases in between. This CDR3 spans 15 amino acids. Germline V CDR1 and CDR2: SGHTA, FQGNSA. The DNA for the CDR3 is TGTGCCAGCAGCTCCCCTTTCCGGCAGGGCTACGAGCAGTACTTC. Encoded protein: CASSSPFRQGYEQYF.

This sequence joins TRBV19 and TRBJ2-6; D ambiguous. V was clipped by 3 bases and J by 4 bases, with 10 bases between them. This CDR3 spans 15 amino acids. CDR1 and CDR2 from the germline V gene are LNHDA and SQIVND (reference sequence). CDR3 sequence (DNA): TGTGCCAGTAGTATCGTAAGGCGAGGGGCCAACGTCCTGACTTTC. This translates into CASSIVRRGANVLTF.

The sample holds many counts of this clonotype. The CDR3 nucleotides read TGTGCCAGCAGCTTAGCGCTCAGCCTAACCTACGAGCAGTACTTC. Residues: CASSLALSLTYEQYF. V and J are TRBV7-8 and TRBJ2-7; no reliable D call. The CDR3 runs 15 residues. V gave up 0 bases and J gave up 2 bases, with 11 bases separating them. Per the germline V gene, CDR1 is SGHVS and CDR2 is FQNEAQ.

This clonotype occurred many times. This chain links TRBV28 with TRBJ1-5; D not resolved. V lost 4 bases and J lost 3, with 4 bases in between. The CDR3 has 12 amino acids. Germline-derived CDR1 and CDR2 are MDHEN and SYDVKM. CDR3 region: CASSSNNQPQHF. CDR3 nucleotides: TGTGCCAGCAGTTCAAACAATCAGCCCCAGCATTTT.

The CDR3 reads CASSSHAGTEYGYTF. The CDR3 coding sequence is TGTGCCAGCAGCTCTCATGCCGGGACTGAATATGGCTACACCTTC. The chain is built from TRBV7-2 and TRBJ1-2; D is perhaps TRBD1 (5 bases). Trimming took off 4 bases at V and 5 bases at J, with 17 bases between the two ends. CDR1 SGHTA and CDR2 FQGNSA come from the germline V gene. CDR3 size: 15 residues. The entire variable domain, with the rest obtained from reference TRBV7-2 and TRBJ1-2, is as follows: GAGVSQSPSNKVTEKGKDVELRCDPISGHTALYWYRQSLGQGLEFLIYFQGNSAPDKSGLPSDRFSAERTGGSVSTLTIQRTQQEDSAVYLCASSSHAGTEYGYTFGSGTRLTVV.

This clonotype was detected ten times or more. One end of the junction does not line up with germline, which may come from a read error. CDR3 region: CTSSTRDYSTDTQYF. CDR3 DNA: TGTACCAGCAGCACCCGGGACTATTCCACAGATACGCAGTATTTT. The chain is built from TRBV13 and TRBJ2-3, with 7 nucleotides matching TRBD2. CDR1 and CDR2 from the germline V gene are PRHDT and FYEKMQ (reference sequence). This CDR3 region has 15 residues. The full variable domain, completed using reference TRBV13 and TRBJ2-3, is AAGVIQSPRHLIKEKRETATLKCYPIPRHDTVYWYQQGPGQDPQFLISFYEKMQSDKGSIPDRFSAQQFSDYHSELNMSSLELGDSALYFCTSSTRDYSTDTQYFGPGTRLTVL.

At least ten counts were recorded for this clonotype. The rearrangement joins TRBV7-2 to TRBJ1-1; D not resolved. This CDR3 is built from 11 residues. The V end lost 3 bases, the J end lost 3 bases, and 2 bases lay between the germline ends. Germline V lookup: CDR1 SGHTA, CDR2 FQGNSA. Here the CDR3 DNA reads TGTGCCAGCAGCTTTTACACTGAAGCTTTCTTT. Amino acids: CASSFYTEAFF.

At least ten counts were recorded for this clonotype. The gene calls are TRBV7-2 and TRBJ2-5; 9 bases match TRBD1. The CDR3 spans 15 residues. The germline gives CDR1 SGHTA, CDR2 FQGNSA. The V segment lost 3 bases and the J segment 0 bases; nucleotides outside the gene matches: 2. The CDR3 DNA sequence: TGTGCCAGCAGCTTTGGGACAGGGAACCAAGAGACCCAGTACTTC. It is translated as CASSFGTGNQETQYF.

This sequence joins TRBV25-1 and TRBJ2-1, with TRBD1 matching 7 bases. V shed 3 bases, J shed 4 bases, and the junction held 6 bases outside the gene matches. The V gene's germline CDR1 is MGHDK and CDR2 SYGVNS. This CDR3 has 15 amino acids. DNA of the CDR3: TGTGCCAGCAGTGATTTGGGACAGCCTTACAATGAGCAGTTCTTC. It encodes CASSDLGQPYNEQFF.

The table lists this clonotype with a few counts. The rearrangement joins TRBV9 to TRBJ1-1; 7 positions match TRBD1. This CDR3 is built from 14 residues. CDR1 SGDLS and CDR2 YYNGEE come from the germline V gene. Trimming at V came to 3 bases and at J to 9 bases, leaving 11 bases not matched to a gene. The CDR3 here is CASSALRQGEKAFF. The CDR3 nucleotides are TGTGCCAGCAGCGCACTTCGACAGGGCGAGAAAGCTTTCTTT.

This clonotype was seen ten or more times. This chain links TRBV14 with TRBJ2-7, with TRBD1 as a possible D gene (5 bases). CDR1 and CDR2 from the germline V gene are SGHDN and FVKESK. CDR3 length: 14 residues. V was shortened by 2 bases and J by 3 bases, with 11 bases between the two germline ends. CDR3 loop: CASSQPTEYYEQYF. As DNA, the CDR3 is TGTGCCAGCAGCCAACCGACAGAATACTACGAGCAGTACTTC.

This clonotype was seen only a few times. This chain connects TRBV10-3 to TRBJ1-6; the match to TRBD1 covers 8 bases. The V segment lost 0 bases and the J segment 9 bases; nucleotides outside the gene matches: 7. CDR3 length equals 16 residues. From germline, CDR1 is ENHRY and CDR2 SYGVKD. The CDR3 DNA reads as TGTGCCATCAGTGAGTCACGGACAGGGTCGGGTTCACCCCTCCACTTT. This translates into CAISESRTGSGSPLHF.

This clonotype was seen many times. The V call is TRBV28, the J call TRBJ2-1; D is unclear. Germline assignment: CDR1 MDHEN and CDR2 SYDVKM. With 6 bases removed from V and 10 bases from J, the gap between germline ends came to 10 bases. This CDR3 comprises 11 residues. CDR3 bases: TGTGCCAGCAGCCCCTCAATGGAGCAGTTCTTC. It yields the protein CASSPSMEQFF.

The rearrangement joins TRBV9 to TRBJ2-1; 7 nucleotides align to TRBD2. The J segment lost 9 bases and the V segment lost 2 bases, leaving 17 bases of the junction unmatched. Per germline, CDR1 SGDLS and CDR2 YYNGEE. The CDR3 spans 17 residues. The CDR3 region has the DNA TGTGCCAGCAGCGTTCAGCCTAGCGGAATCCCCACCAGTGAGCAGTTCTTC. This gives the protein CASSVQPSGIPTSEQFF.